This T cell receptor beta chain was observed in a study of vaccination and CD4 T cells after COVID-19. About the research overall: Cultures that served as controls received a CEFX pool, an HIV-1 Nef pool, or no peptide. Study-wide findings and caveats: In convalescent patients, a median about 90% of reactive clones appeared only post-vaccination.

CDR3 length equals 11 residues. Indicated treatment: approximately nine-day PBMC culture with coronavirus spike peptide pools or control peptides (ViraFEST assay). An Oncomine TCR Beta short-read assay was used to sequence the DNA from cultured CD4+ T cells. The genomic DNA was obtained from cultured CD4+ T cells by extraction with the QIAamp micro DNA kit. Using its own MiXCR run on the PCR reads, TCRdb lists one record per CDR3 protein. Among roughly 15,000 distinct CDR3 sequences listed, under 70% were seen once. Comment on this clonotype: Its antigen is currently unknown.

The sequence was collected from a human donor who had recovered from COVID-19. The sample consisted of CD4+ T cells from blood, cultured in vitro. This chain connects TRBV23-1 to TRBJ1-2; tentatively, D is TRBD1 (5 bases). TRBV23-1 is an ORF; its function is uncertain. The CDR3 protein is CASPGTDGYTF. The CDR3 bases are TGCGCGTCCCCGGGGACGGATGGCTACACCTTC.